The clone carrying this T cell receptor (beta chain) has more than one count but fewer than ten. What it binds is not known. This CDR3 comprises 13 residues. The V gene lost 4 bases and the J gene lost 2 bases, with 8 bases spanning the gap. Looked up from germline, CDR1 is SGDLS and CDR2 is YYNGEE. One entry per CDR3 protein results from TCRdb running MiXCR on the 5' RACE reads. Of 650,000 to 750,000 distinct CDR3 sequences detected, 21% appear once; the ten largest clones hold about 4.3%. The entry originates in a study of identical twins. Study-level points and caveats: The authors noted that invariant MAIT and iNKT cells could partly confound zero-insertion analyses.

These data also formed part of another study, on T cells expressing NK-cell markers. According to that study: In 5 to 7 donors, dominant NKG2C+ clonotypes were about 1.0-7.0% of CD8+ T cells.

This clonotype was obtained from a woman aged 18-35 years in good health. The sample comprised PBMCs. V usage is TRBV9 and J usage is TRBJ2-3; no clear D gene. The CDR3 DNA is TGTGCCAGCAGCCAAGGCCACACAGATACGCAGTATTTT. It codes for CASSQGHTDTQYF.